This entry lists 32 T cell receptor beta chains sequenced from one sample in a study of T cell responses to AZD1222 COVID-19 vaccine. Assay used: immunoSEQ multiplex PCR; TCRdb lists only in-frame clones, some missing. The sample records some 180,000 clones, 91% being singletons. The sequenced sample was peripheral blood, obtained 28 days after the second AZD1222 dose. The source is an adult who received the AZD1222 COVID-19 vaccine.

The genes are TRBV6-5 and TRBJ1-2; 9 positions agree with TRBD1. This CDR3 contains 12 residues. V trimming: 11 bases; J trimming: 4 bases; junction bases outside the gene matches: 5. Germline CDR1 reads MNHEY; CDR2 reads SVGAGI. The CDR3 DNA is TGTGCCTCAGCGGACAGGGGCTATGGCTACACCTTC. Encoded protein: CASADRGYGYTF.

The chain has TRBV19 and TRBJ1-1; perhaps TRBD1 as D (5 bases). Germline CDR1 and CDR2: LNHDA and SQIVND (reference sequence). This CDR3 comprises 15 residues. Trimming took off 8 bases at V and 1 base at J, with 17 bases between the two ends. DNA for the CDR3: TGTGCCAGTTATATGAGGACATCTAAGAACACTGAAGCTTTCTTT. The encoded protein is CASYMRTSKNTEAFF.

The chain employs TRBV5-4 and TRBJ1-4; a possible D gene is TRBD1 (5 bases). V was pared by 4 bases and J by 4 bases, with 14 bases between. The CDR3 spans 15 residues. Germline loops: CDR1 SGHNT, CDR2 YYREEE (reference sequence). Here the CDR3 DNA reads TGTGCCAGCAGCCCCGGGGGGGGGTATAATGAAAAACTGTTTTTT. This translates into CASSPGGGYNEKLFF.

This chain links TRBV6-1 with TRBJ1-1, with D possibly being TRBD1 (6 bases). This CDR3 is built from 15 residues. CDR1 and CDR2 from the germline V gene are MNHNS and SASEGT. Trimming took off 1 base at V and 4 bases at J, with 13 bases between the two ends. The DNA for the CDR3 is TGTGCCAGCAGTGAAGATTCCGGCAGGGGCACTGAAGCTTTCTTT. Residues: CASSEDSGRGTEAFF.

The J gene is TRBJ1-2, the V gene TRBV18, with 7 bases fitting TRBD1. Germline loops: CDR1 KGHSH, CDR2 LQKENI. The CDR3 runs to 13 residues. The junction had 1 base not matched to a gene; V was cut back by 3 bases and J by 3 bases. The CDR3 sequence is CASSPDRYYGYTF. The CDR3 DNA sequence: TGTGCCAGCTCACCGGACAGGTACTATGGCTACACCTTC.

V and J are TRBV7-9 and TRBJ2-7; D unresolved. Germline V gene lookup returns CDR1 SEHNR and CDR2 FQNEAQ (reference sequence). The length of the CDR3 is 12 residues. Trimming left V 4 bases short and J 3 bases short, with 7 bases between. The CDR3 bases are TGTGCCAGCAGCTCATGGGACTACGAGCAGTACTTC. Translation: CASSSWDYEQYF.

The chain couples TRBV6-5 to TRBJ2-4; D is perhaps TRBD1 or TRBD2 (5 bases each). The CDR3 contains 12 residues. V was shortened by 6 bases and J by 9 bases, with 12 bases between the two germline ends. Germline CDR1 is MNHEY and CDR2 is SVGAGI. The CDR3 nucleotides read TGTGCCAGCAGGGGGGTGGGTGGCATTCAGTACTTC. Its protein is CASRGVGGIQYF.

The chain joins TRBV7-3 to TRBJ2-2; 12 bases match TRBD2. CDR3 length: 17 amino acids. Germline CDR1 is SGHTA and CDR2 is FQGTGA. The V segment lost 0 bases and the J segment 4 bases; nucleotides outside the gene matches: 3. As DNA, the CDR3 is TGTGCCAGCAGCTTAACCGGACTAGCGGGACGCACCGGGGAGCTGTTTTTT. It translates to CASSLTGLAGRTGELFF. The complete variable domain, with remaining parts taken from reference TRBV7-3 and TRBJ2-2, reads GAGVSQTPSNKVTEKGKYVELRCDPISGHTALYWYRQSLGQGPEFLIYFQGTGAADDSGLPNDRFFAVRPEGSVSTLKIQRTERGDSAVYLCASSLTGLAGRTGELFFGEGSRLTVL.

The rearrangement joins TRBV12-3 or TRBV12-4 to TRBJ1-4; the D gene is possibly TRBD1 (6 bases). The CDR3 spans 13 residues. Trimming shortened V by 3 bases and J by 10 bases, and 12 bases separated the two germline ends. The CDR3 loop reads CASSFAGGGKLFF. The DNA for the CDR3 is TGTGCCAGCAGTTTCGCAGGAGGGGGAAAACTGTTTTTT.

The count of this clone is one. The chain is built from TRBV5-1 and TRBJ2-7; a possible D gene is TRBD2 (5 bases). The germline V gene has CDR1 SGHRS and CDR2 YFSETQ. The V end lost 0 bases, the J end lost 2 bases, and 9 bases lay between the germline ends. There are 14 residues in the CDR3. The DNA of the CDR3 is TGCGCCAGCAGCTTGGAGGGAGCAGCCTACGAGCAGTACTTC. Protein sequence: CASSLEGAAYEQYF.

This sequence joins TRBV24-1 and TRBJ2-7, with D hard to call. The CDR3 has 14 residues. Trimming took off 2 bases at V and 2 bases at J, with 9 bases between the two ends. Germline CDR1 reads KGHDR; CDR2 reads SFDVKD. The CDR3 sequence is CATSDSSRPYEQYF. In DNA, the CDR3 is TGTGCCACCAGTGATTCGAGCCGCCCCTACGAGCAGTACTTC.

The chain joins TRBV7-9 to TRBJ1-6; the D gene is possibly TRBD1 (5 bases). Trimming took off 1 base at V and 7 bases at J, with 14 bases between the two ends. The CDR3 is made up of 16 amino acids. Germline lookup yields CDR1 SEHNR and CDR2 FQNEAQ (reference sequence). The CDR3 coding sequence is TGTGCCAGCAGCTTAGTGGGGGACCGTCCCAATTCACCCCTCCACTTT. Translated: CASSLVGDRPNSPLHF.

The chain has TRBV7-3 and TRBJ2-3; perhaps D is TRBD1 or TRBD2 (5 bases each). The germline CDR1 and CDR2 sequences are SGHTA and FQGTGA. The CDR3 spans 12 residues. V lost 1 base and J lost 6, with 5 bases in between. The CDR3 DNA reads as TGTGCCAGCAGCTTAAGGGACGATACGCAGTATTTT. The encoded protein is CASSLRDDTQYF.

This clone was detected once. The chain couples TRBV5-6 to TRBJ1-3, with D possibly being TRBD1 (6 bases). Trimming shortened V by 3 bases and J by 4 bases, and 11 bases separated the two germline ends. The CDR3 extends over 14 amino acids. Germline CDR1 is SGHDT and CDR2 is YYEEEE. The CDR3 region is CASSYRVLGNTIYF. In nucleotides, the CDR3 is TGTGCCAGCAGCTACAGGGTTTTGGGAAACACCATATATTTT.

About this clone itself: One end of the junction varies from germline; a read error may be responsible. The chain employs TRBV7-7 and TRBJ2-2, with TRBD2 matching 7 bases. The CDR3 consists of 16 residues. Germline CDR1 reads SSHAT; CDR2 reads FNYEAQ (reference sequence). CDR3: CASSLASGPNTGELFF. In DNA form, the CDR3 reads TGTGCTAGCAGCTTAGCTAGCGGACCGAACACCGGGGAGCTGTTTTTT.

J is TRBJ1-6 and V is TRBV18; the D is unclear. CDR1 KGHSH and CDR2 LQKENI come from the germline V gene. V was pared by 0 bases and J by 14 bases, with 17 bases between. The CDR3 runs 15 residues. CDR3 DNA sequence: TGTGCCAGCTCACCACCGGGCCACCGGACGTTGGCCCTCCACTTT. It specifies CASSPPGHRTLALHF.

This clone was recorded only once. V is TRBV10-2 and J is TRBJ1-6; 7 positions agree with TRBD1. CDR3 length equals 16 residues. V gave up 0 bases and J gave up 5 bases; unmatched junction bases: 4. Germline CDR1 WSHSY, CDR2 SAAADI. CDR3 nucleotide sequence: TGCGCCAGCAGTGAGTCAGGGGGCAGGGATAATTCACCCCTCCACTTT. Its translation: CASSESGGRDNSPLHF.

The rearrangement joins TRBV19 to TRBJ2-6; D might be TRBD1 (5 bases). Trimming left V 5 bases short and J 4 bases short, with 24 bases between. This CDR3 is built from 19 residues. Germline CDR1 and CDR2: LNHDA and SQIVND (reference sequence). The CDR3 DNA reads TGTGCCAGTAGTTCATCACAGGATCGGGCCGGGTGGGGGGCCAACGTCCTGACTTTC. It codes for CASSSSQDRAGWGANVLTF.

The chain links TRBV19 to TRBJ2-3, with no clear D. The germline V and J ends were trimmed by 4 bases and 2 bases, with 7 bases remaining between them. Germline V gene sequence: CDR1 LNHDA, CDR2 SQIVND (reference sequence). CDR3 length: 13 residues. The CDR3 nucleotides are TGTGCCAGTAGTACCGACGCCACAGATACGCAGTATTTT. Protein product: CASSTDATDTQYF.

Concerning this clone: This sample also contains other DNA sequences that code for the same CDR3. In DNA form, the CDR3 reads TGTGCCAGCAGTGAATTAGCGGGGGGGCCAGAGACCCAGTACTTC. The encoded protein is CASSELAGGPETQYF. V usage is TRBV6-1 and J usage is TRBJ2-5; 11 bases match TRBD2. This CDR3 region has 15 residues. Germline CDR1 is MNHNS and CDR2 is SASEGT. With 2 bases clipped from V and 4 bases from J, the junction kept 3 bases outside the gene matches.

The chain joins TRBV7-9 to TRBJ2-5, with D possibly being TRBD2 (6 bases). The CDR3 has 16 amino acids. V lost 1 base, J lost 5 bases, and 17 bases lay in between. Germline V gives CDR1 SEHNR, CDR2 FQNEAQ (reference sequence). The CDR3 region is CASSLEGGIARETQYF. The DNA of the CDR3 is TGTGCCAGCAGCTTAGAGGGCGGGATAGCTCGGGAGACCCAGTACTTC.

V usage is TRBV6-5 and J usage is TRBJ1-5; D uncertain. The CDR3 is 13 amino acids. V was clipped by 6 bases and J by 4 bases, with 10 bases between them. The germline gives CDR1 MNHEY, CDR2 SVGAGI. CDR3 in amino acids: CASRQQINQPQHF. The CDR3, as DNA: TGTGCCAGCAGACAGCAAATTAATCAGCCCCAGCATTTT.

The gene calls are TRBV7-8 and TRBJ1-5; D is undetermined. Trimming pared 7 bases from V and 6 bases from J, leaving 10 bases between. Germline CDR1 is SGHVS and CDR2 is FQNEAQ. The CDR3 is made up of 12 amino acids. The CDR3 region has the DNA TGTGCCAGCAAGCTAGACGGTCAGCCCCAGCATTTT. Its translation is CASKLDGQPQHF.

This chain links TRBV10-2 with TRBJ2-7; weak D call: TRBD1 (5 bases). The CDR3 has 12 residues. The V end lost 8 bases, the J end lost 0 bases, and 8 bases lay between the germline ends. Germline values: CDR1 WSHSY, CDR2 SAAADI. The DNA of the CDR3 is TGCGCCAGCCGACAGCCCTCCTACGAGCAGTACTTC. This sequence encodes CASRQPSYEQYF.

V gene TRBV5-1 combines with J gene TRBJ2-3; 7 nucleotides align to TRBD2. V was clipped by 4 bases and J by 6 bases; unmatched bases: 5. Per germline, CDR1 SGHRS and CDR2 YFSETQ. This CDR3 spans 13 amino acids. For the CDR3, the DNA is TGCGCCAGCAGCGGGCGGGAGATGGATACGCAGTATTTT. Translated, it gives CASSGREMDTQYF.

The V gene is TRBV4-1, the J gene TRBJ2-2; 15 bases align to TRBD2. The CDR3 totals 19 residues. The ends lost 4 bases at V and 7 bases at J; junction bases unmatched: 13. From germline, CDR1 is MGHRA and CDR2 YSYEKL. CDR3 region: CASSRTGLAGGINDGELFF. Written as DNA, the CDR3 is TGCGCCAGCAGCCGGACGGGACTAGCGGGAGGAATTAATGACGGGGAGCTGTTTTTT.

The chain carries TRBV25-1 and TRBJ2-7, with 11 bases that match TRBD2. This CDR3 has 16 amino acids. Germline V gene lookup returns CDR1 MGHDK and CDR2 SYGVNS. The V and J ends lost 4 bases and 6 bases, in that order; junction bases with no gene match: 11. CDR3 DNA: TGTGCCAGCAGTGGGGCCGGGACTAGCGGCGCTGGCGAGCAGTACTTC. Translated: CASSGAGTSGAGEQYF.

The CDR3 DNA sequence: TGTGCCAGCTCACCACGGGTTTTGAGGGAGACCCAGTACTTC. Translated: CASSPRVLRETQYF. This chain uses TRBV18 with TRBJ2-5; the D is unclear. Germline CDR1 and CDR2: KGHSH and LQKENI. The CDR3 covers 14 residues. Trimming pared 1 base from V and 5 bases from J, leaving 11 bases between.

The gene calls are TRBV10-2 and TRBJ2-7; TRBD2 aligns across 11 bases. Trimming took 3 bases from V and 0 from J; bases not matched to a gene: 1. The CDR3 spans 15 residues. Germline CDR1 is WSHSY and CDR2 is SAAADI. The CDR3 spells CASSETSGSSYEQYF. CDR3 nucleotide sequence: TGCGCCAGCAGTGAAACTAGCGGGAGCTCCTACGAGCAGTACTTC.

This rearrangement joins TRBV5-6 to TRBJ1-2; tentative D call: TRBD1 (5 bases). The germline gives CDR1 SGHDT, CDR2 YYEEEE. Trimming removed 2 bases from V and 7 bases from J, with 12 bases in between. The CDR3 spans 13 residues. The CDR3 bases are TGTGCCAGCAGCTTTGTCTTCGGGGGTGGCTACACCTTC. Encoded protein: CASSFVFGGGYTF.

J is TRBJ2-3 and V is TRBV15, with 10 bases matching TRBD2. The CDR3 has 17 amino acids. Germline trimming cut 0 bases from V and 5 bases from J; bases unmatched to any gene: 8. Germline loops: CDR1 LNHNV, CDR2 YYDKDF (reference sequence). Here the CDR3 reads CATSRDRSGRAVDTQYF. CDR3 sequence (DNA): TGTGCCACCAGCAGAGATAGAAGCGGGAGGGCCGTAGATACGCAGTATTTT.

The chain couples TRBV7-9 to TRBJ2-1; D unclear. The ends were cut back, 7 bases at V and 4 bases at J, with 5 bases in the middle. The CDR3 spans 11 residues. Per germline, CDR1 SEHNR and CDR2 FQNEAQ (reference sequence). CDR3 DNA sequence: TGTGCCAGCAACCTTTACAATGAGCAGTTCTTC. This gives the protein CASNLYNEQFF.